The 23 T cell receptor beta chains in this list originate from one sample, sequenced in a study of T cell repertoires in cytomegalovirus infection. TCRdb analysed the reads with MiXCR anew, one entry per CDR3 protein. The sample lists a few hundred thousand distinct CDR3 sequences; about 15% were seen once. Sequencing input: CD8+ T cells from PBMCs. The receptors derive from a human donor in good health (CMV status not recorded). Some clones in this sample may be carry-over from other donors' samples.

This clonotype has ten or more counts. V and J are TRBV7-2 and TRBJ1-5; possibly TRBD1 for D (6 bases). CDR1 is SGHTA, CDR2 FQGNSA, per germline. Trimming took off 1 base at V and 1 base at J, with 8 bases between the two ends. The CDR3 totals 15 residues. CDR3 nucleotide sequence: TGTGCCAGCAGCTTAGTAGGGGGAAGCAATCAGCCCCAGCATTTT. Translated: CASSLVGGSNQPQHF.

The CDR3 DNA reads as TGTGCCAGCAGACAGGGCCGAGAAACAGGTCTTCACGACGAGCAGTACTTC. This encodes CASRQGRETGLHDEQYF. The V and J genes are TRBV5-6 and TRBJ2-7; TRBD1 is a possible D gene (6 bases). The V end lost 5 bases, the J end lost 5 bases, and 26 bases lay between the germline ends. CDR1 and CDR2 (germline): SGHDT, YYEEEE. This CDR3 is built from 17 residues. Full variable domain (missing parts from reference TRBV5-6 and TRBJ2-7): DAGVTQSPTHLIKTRGQQVTLRCSPKSGHDTVSWYQQALGQGPQFIFQYYEEEERQRGNFPDRFSGHQFPNYSSELNVNALLLGDSALYLCASRQGRETGLHDEQYFGPGTRLTVT.

In regard to this clonotype: Possible read error: a much larger clone is one base away. The J gene is TRBJ2-1, the V gene TRBV28; D may be TRBD1 or TRBD2 (5 bases each). This CDR3 has 15 residues. CDR1 is MDHEN, CDR2 SYDVKM, per germline. The CDR3 coding sequence is TGTGCCAGCAGTTTACTGGGACCCTCCTACAATGAGCAGTCCTTC. Translation gives CASSLLGPSYNEQSF.

This clonotype was counted only a few times. The CDR3 coding sequence is TGTGCCAGCGAAGGACTAGCGGGGGGATCCGGGGAGCTGTTTTTT. Translating it yields CASEGLAGGSGELFF. The V call is TRBV2, the J call TRBJ2-2, with 14 bases aligning to TRBD2. Germline V lookup: CDR1 SNHLY, CDR2 FYNNEI. The CDR3 contains 15 residues. V shed 8 bases, J shed 6 bases, and the junction held 5 bases outside the gene matches.

The chain couples TRBV6-2 or TRBV6-3 to TRBJ2-7, with 11 bases fitting TRBD1. The CDR3 has 17 residues. Looked up from germline, CDR1 is MNHEY and CDR2 is SVGEGT. The V and J ends lost 5 bases and 3 bases, in that order; junction bases with no gene match: 12. This CDR3 is CASSKKIPGQGVYEQYF. The CDR3 coding sequence is TGTGCCAGCAGTAAAAAAATTCCGGGACAGGGGGTCTACGAGCAGTACTTC.

This clonotype has a count of ten or more. The chain links TRBV5-6 to TRBJ1-1, with 7 bases matching TRBD1. The CDR3 runs 14 residues. V gave up 2 bases and J gave up 1 base; unmatched junction bases: 2. CDR1 and CDR2 (germline): SGHDT, YYEEEE. CDR3 amino acids: CASSLAGGNTEAFF. In DNA form, the CDR3 reads TGTGCCAGCAGCTTAGCAGGGGGGAACACTGAAGCTTTCTTT.

This clonotype was recorded many times. This chain uses TRBV7-8 with TRBJ2-6; 7 nucleotides line up with TRBD1. There are 19 residues in the CDR3. The ends lost 1 base at V and 0 bases at J; junction bases unmatched: 9. Germline CDR1 SGHVS, CDR2 FQNEAQ. CDR3 sequence reads: CASSLVFGTASSGANVLTF. The DNA for the CDR3 is TGTGCCAGCAGCTTAGTTTTCGGGACAGCGAGCTCTGGGGCCAACGTCCTGACTTTC.

The rearrangement joins TRBV6-2 or TRBV6-3 to TRBJ2-1; the D gene is possibly TRBD1 (5 bases). V dropped 6 bases and J dropped 8 bases, with 11 bases sitting between them. The germline gives CDR1 MNHEY, CDR2 SVGEGT. This CDR3 region has 12 residues. CDR3 amino acids: CASSLQGYEQFF. The CDR3 DNA reads as TGTGCCAGCAGCCTTCAGGGCTATGAGCAGTTCTTC.

The CDR3 sequence is CASNPMGGGYEQYF. The DNA of the CDR3 is TGTGCCAGCAACCCAATGGGGGGCGGATACGAGCAGTACTTC. This chain links TRBV6-5 with TRBJ2-7, with D perhaps assigned TRBD1 or TRBD2 (6 bases each). The CDR3 has 14 amino acids. Per the germline V gene, CDR1 is MNHEY and CDR2 is SVGAGI. V was pared by 7 bases and J by 4 bases, with 17 bases between.

This clonotype showed up many times. The chain is built from TRBV7-2 and TRBJ1-2; 8 bases match TRBD1. Losses at the gene ends were 5 bases for V and 7 bases for J; bases not matched to a gene: 6. CDR1 SGHTA and CDR2 FQGNSA come from the germline V gene. The CDR3 is 13 residues long. The CDR3 nucleotides are TGTGCCAGCAGCCGGGGACAGGCTGGTGGCTACACCTTC. Protein product: CASSRGQAGGYTF.

The CDR3 sequence is CSASNRDSYEQYF. The CDR3 DNA sequence: TGCAGTGCTTCTAACCGGGACAGCTACGAGCAGTACTTC. The genes are TRBV20-1 and TRBJ2-7; the match to TRBD1 covers 7 bases. CDR1 DFQATT and CDR2 SNEGSKA come from the germline V gene (reference sequence). There are 13 residues in the CDR3. With 5 bases clipped from V and 3 bases from J, the junction kept 7 bases outside the gene matches.

The chain employs TRBV9 and TRBJ1-1, with TRBD1 matching 10 bases. The ends lost 3 bases at V and 1 base at J; junction bases unmatched: 3. The CDR3 consists of 15 residues. Germline V gene data show CDR1 as SGDLS and CDR2 as YYNGEE. The CDR3 region has the DNA TGTGCCAGCAGCGCTGGGACAGGGGCGAACACTGAAGCTTTCTTT. It encodes CASSAGTGANTEAFF.

V usage is TRBV5-1 and J usage is TRBJ2-1; no firm D call. CDR1 is SGHRS, CDR2 YFSETQ, per germline. The germline V and J ends were trimmed by 0 bases and 4 bases, with 11 bases remaining between them. This CDR3 comprises 15 residues. The CDR3 is CASSLASDLYNEQFF. CDR3 bases: TGCGCCAGCAGCTTGGCTTCTGACTTGTACAATGAGCAGTTCTTC.

In this sample, this clonotype turned up a few times. V gene TRBV4-1 combines with J gene TRBJ2-4; D not certain. V lost 2 bases and J 6 bases, leaving 14 bases between the germline ends. The CDR3 length is 15 residues. Germline CDR1 MGHRA, CDR2 YSYEKL. The CDR3 protein is CASSQTADLLNIQYF. The CDR3 nucleotides are TGCGCCAGCAGCCAAACCGCAGACCTGTTAAACATTCAGTACTTC.

The chain combines TRBV28 with TRBJ1-2; no reliable D call. The CDR3 has 16 amino acids. Germline V gene sequence: CDR1 MDHEN, CDR2 SYDVKM. V gave up 1 base and J gave up 4 bases, with 16 bases separating them. The CDR3 reads CASSLSQRRWIYGYTF. DNA of the CDR3: TGTGCCAGCAGTTTATCCCAGAGGCGGTGGATCTATGGCTACACCTTC.

This clonotype was picked up many times. The chain carries TRBV11-2 and TRBJ2-7; TRBD2 matches at 7 bases. The V gene's germline CDR1 is SGHAT and CDR2 FQNNGV. V was clipped by 5 bases and J by 0 bases; unmatched bases: 10. The CDR3 is made up of 16 amino acids. The CDR3 sequence is CASSPPPGGGSYEQYF. In DNA, the CDR3 is TGTGCCAGCAGCCCCCCCCCAGGCGGGGGCTCCTACGAGCAGTACTTC.

This chain joins TRBV3-1 and TRBJ2-3; possible D gene TRBD1, 5 bases. This CDR3 has 14 amino acids. With 0 bases removed from V and 5 bases from J, the gap between germline ends came to 9 bases. Per the germline V gene, CDR1 is LGHDT and CDR2 is YNNKEL (reference sequence). The CDR3 DNA sequence: TGTGCCAGCAGCCAAGATGGGGCACTAGATACGCAGTATTTT. It encodes CASSQDGALDTQYF.

J is TRBJ1-5 and V is TRBV7-9; perhaps TRBD1 as D (6 bases). V lost 1 base to trimming and J lost 4 bases, with 11 bases between them. CDR1 SEHNR and CDR2 FQNEAQ come from the germline V gene (reference sequence). CDR3 length equals 15 residues. The CDR3, as DNA: TGTGCCAGCAGCTTAGAGGAGGGGGTTAATCAGCCCCAGCATTTT. The encoded protein is CASSLEEGVNQPQHF. Complete variable domain (other parts from reference TRBV7-9 and TRBJ1-5): DTGVSQNPRHKITKRGQNVTFRCDPISEHNRLYWYRQTLGQGPEFLTYFQNEAQLEKSRLLSDRFSAERPKGSFSTLEIQRTEQGDSAMYLCASSLEEGVNQPQHFGDGTRLSIL.

In this sample, this clonotype turned up many times. V usage is TRBV7-8 and J usage is TRBJ2-6; no clear D gene. This CDR3 comprises 18 residues. Per the germline V gene, CDR1 is SGHVS and CDR2 is FQNEAQ. The germline V and J ends were trimmed by 2 bases and 4 bases, with 18 bases remaining between them. The CDR3: CASSLPSKMQRGANVLTF. The DNA of the CDR3 is TGTGCCAGCAGCTTACCTTCCAAGATGCAGAGGGGGGCCAACGTCCTGACTTTC.

CDR3 nucleotides: TGTGCCAGCAGTTTGGACAGGGCCTACTCCTACGAGCAGTACTTC. This sequence encodes CASSLDRAYSYEQYF. The V gene is TRBV28, the J gene TRBJ2-7; 8 nucleotides agree with TRBD1. Germline V gene lookup returns CDR1 MDHEN and CDR2 SYDVKM. V dropped 3 bases and J dropped 0; count of bases not matched to a gene: 4. CDR3 size: 15 residues. The full variable domain, in which reference TRBV28 and TRBJ2-7 provide the parts outside the CDR3, is DVKVTQSSRYLVKRTGEKVFLECVQDMDHENMFWYRQDPGLGLRLIYFSYDVKMKEKGDIPEGYSVSREKKERFSLILESASTNQTSMYLCASSLDRAYSYEQYFGPGTRLTVT.

This clonotype has a handful of counts. This chain connects TRBV2 to TRBJ1-1, with D maybe TRBD1 (5 bases). CDR1 and CDR2 (germline): SNHLY, FYNNEI. The CDR3 consists of 15 residues. V lost 6 bases to trimming and J lost 0 bases, with 14 bases between them. The CDR3 bases are TGTGCCAGCAGGTTGGGGGGAGGGATGAACACTGAAGCTTTCTTT. The encoded protein is CASRLGGGMNTEAFF.

This clonotype has a count of ten or more. The chain links TRBV6-6 to TRBJ2-2; tentatively, D is TRBD1 (6 bases). Looked up from germline, CDR1 is MNHNY and CDR2 is SVGAGI (reference sequence). The CDR3 totals 17 residues. V was shortened by 0 bases and J by 0 bases, with 11 bases between the two germline ends. The CDR3 DNA reads as TGTGCCAGCAGTTACTCCAGGGGAAACGCGAACACCGGGGAGCTGTTTTTT. Its translation: CASSYSRGNANTGELFF.

The chain recombines TRBV29-1 with TRBJ1-1; the D gene is possibly TRBD1 (6 bases). From germline, CDR1 is SQVTM and CDR2 ANQGSEA. The CDR3 extends over 16 amino acids. V gave up 3 bases and J gave up 2 bases, with 19 bases separating them. DNA of the CDR3: TGCAGCGTTGAGGGGGTTGGGGGCCGCTTTAACACTGAAGCTTTCTTT. Its protein product is CSVEGVGGRFNTEAFF.